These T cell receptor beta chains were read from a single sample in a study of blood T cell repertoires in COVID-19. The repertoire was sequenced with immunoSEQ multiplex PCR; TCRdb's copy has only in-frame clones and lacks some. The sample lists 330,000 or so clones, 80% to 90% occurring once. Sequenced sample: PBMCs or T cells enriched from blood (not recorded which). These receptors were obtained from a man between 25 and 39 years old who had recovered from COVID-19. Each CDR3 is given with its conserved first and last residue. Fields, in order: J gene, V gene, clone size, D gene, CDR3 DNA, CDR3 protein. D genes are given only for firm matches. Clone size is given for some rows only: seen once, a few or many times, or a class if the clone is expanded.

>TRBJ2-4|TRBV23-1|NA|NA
TGCGCCAGCAGAGCCCAGGCAGCCAAAAACATTCAGTACTTC
CASRAQAAKNIQYF
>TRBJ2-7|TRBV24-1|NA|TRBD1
TGTGCCACCAGTGATTACGGGACAGGGGGGATCTACGGGCAGTACTTC
CATSDYGTGGIYGQYF
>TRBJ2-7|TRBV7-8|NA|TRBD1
TGTGCCAGCAGCACCCGGGACAGTTCTTACGAGCAGTACTTC
CASSTRDSSYEQYF
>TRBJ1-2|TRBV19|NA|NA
TGTGCCAGTGCTAGGGCCCCTTGGGAGTATGGCTACACCTTC
CASARAPWEYGYTF
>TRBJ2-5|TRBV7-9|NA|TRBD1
TGTGCCAGCAGCCCGGACAGGGGGAATGCAGAGACCCAGTACTTC
CASSPDRGNAETQYF
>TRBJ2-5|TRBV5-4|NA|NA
TGTGCCAGCAGCTTGTACCAAGGGGTCGGGGAGACCCAGTACTTC
CASSLYQGVGETQYF
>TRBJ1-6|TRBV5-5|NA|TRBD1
TGTGCCAGCAGCTTAGGGACAGGGAAGGAATCACCCCTCCACTTT
CASSLGTGKESPLHF
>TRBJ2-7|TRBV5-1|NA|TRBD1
TGCGCCAGCAGCTATGGGACAGGGTCTATCCTCGAGCAGTACTTC
CASSYGTGSILEQYF
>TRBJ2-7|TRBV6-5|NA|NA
TGTGCCAGCAGTTACTCTGGGGACTTCTACGAGCAGTACTTC
CASSYSGDFYEQYF
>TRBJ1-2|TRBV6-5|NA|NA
TGTGCCAGCAGTTACTCGGGGACAAGGGGCTACACCTTC
CASSYSGTRGYTF
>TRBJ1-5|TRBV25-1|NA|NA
TGTGCCAGCAGTGAGTCCGGAGGCAGCCAGCCCCAGCATTTT
CASSESGGSQPQHF
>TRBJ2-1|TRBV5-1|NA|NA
TGCGCCAGCAGCGGGACAGCGGGCGGCTACAATGAGCAGTTCTTC
CASSGTAGGYNEQFF
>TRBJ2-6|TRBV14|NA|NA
TGTGCCAGCAGCCAAGCTGGGAGGAGGGCCAACGTCCTGACTTTC
CASSQAGRRANVLTF
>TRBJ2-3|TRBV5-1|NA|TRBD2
TGCGCCAGCAGCTTGCTAGCGGGGCCAGATACGCAGTATTTT
CASSLLAGPDTQYF
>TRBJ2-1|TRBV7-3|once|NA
TGTGCCAGCAGCTTAACGGGGGGCTCCTACAATGAGCAGTTCTTC
CASSLTGGSYNEQFF
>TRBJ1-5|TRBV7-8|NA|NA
TGTGCCAGCAGCTTAGTGTTTAGGCAGGGCAATCAGCCCCAGCATTTT
CASSLVFRQGNQPQHF
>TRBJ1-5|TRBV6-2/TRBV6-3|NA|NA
TGTGCCAGCAGCCCCTCGGGGGGTCAGCCCCAGCATTTT
CASSPSGGQPQHF
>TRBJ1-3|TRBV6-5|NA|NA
TGTGCCAGCAGTTACTCCAGGCCTGGAAACACCATATATTTT
CASSYSRPGNTIYF
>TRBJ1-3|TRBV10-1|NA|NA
TGCGCCAGCAGTGAGTCGATCAGGGGTTCTGGAAACACCATATATTTT
CASSESIRGSGNTIYF
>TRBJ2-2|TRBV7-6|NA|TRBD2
TGTGCCAGCAGCCAGGGACTAGATTTCACCGGGGAGCTGTTTTTT
CASSQGLDFTGELFF
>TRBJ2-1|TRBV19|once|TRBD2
TGTGCCACCCGACCGCCGGGACTAGCGGGGGGAAGAGAGTTCTTC
CATRPPGLAGGREFF
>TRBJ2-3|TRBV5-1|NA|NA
TGCGCCAGCAGCTCCGGGTTCACAGATACGCAGTATTTT
CASSSGFTDTQYF
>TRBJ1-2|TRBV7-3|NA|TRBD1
TGTGCCAGCAGCCGACAGGGGGCCCCGCTTTTAGGATCGAGGGGCTACACCTTC
CASSRQGAPLLGSRGYTF
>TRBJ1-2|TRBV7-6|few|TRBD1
TGTGCCAGCAGTACTATCCCAGGGGGCGCCGACTATGGCTACACCTTC
CASSTIPGGADYGYTF
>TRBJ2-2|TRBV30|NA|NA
TGTGCCTGGAAGACAGGACCTGGCACCGGGGAGCTGTTTTTT
CAWKTGPGTGELFF
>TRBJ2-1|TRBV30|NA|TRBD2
TGTGCCTCTACTAGCGGGGGGAGCTCCTACAATGAGCAGTTCTTC
CASTSGGSSYNEQFF
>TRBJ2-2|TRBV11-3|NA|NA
TGTGCCAGCAGCTTAGGCAGGGCAGGGGAGCTGTTTTTT
CASSLGRAGELFF
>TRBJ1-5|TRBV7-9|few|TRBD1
TGTGCCAGCAGCATCGGGACAGGGGCAGAAAATAGCAATCAGCCCCAGCATTTT
CASSIGTGAENSNQPQHF
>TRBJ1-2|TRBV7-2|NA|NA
TGTGCCAGCAGCCCCGGGGACTATGGCTACACCTTC
CASSPGDYGYTF
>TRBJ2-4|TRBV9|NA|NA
TGTGCCAGCAGCGTAGGCGGTTCGGGAGCCAAAAACATTCAGTACTTC
CASSVGGSGAKNIQYF
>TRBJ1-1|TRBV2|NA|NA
TGTGCCAGCAGCGTGAACACTGAAGCTTTCTTT
CASSVNTEAFF
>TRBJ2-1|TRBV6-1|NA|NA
TGTGCCAGCAGTGACGGTTTGCCGTGGTACAATGAGCAGTTCTTC
CASSDGLPWYNEQFF
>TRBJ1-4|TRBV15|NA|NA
TGTGCCACCAGCAGCTCTGCGGCGACTAATGAAAAACTGTTTTTT
CATSSSAATNEKLFF
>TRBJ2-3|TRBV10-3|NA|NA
TGTGCCATTAACCAGCAGGAGGCAGATACGCAGTATTTT
CAINQQEADTQYF
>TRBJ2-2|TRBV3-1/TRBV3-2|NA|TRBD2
TGTGCCAGCAGCCAAGATTGGGGGGGAATGGACGGGGAGCTGTTTTTT
CASSQDWGGMDGELFF
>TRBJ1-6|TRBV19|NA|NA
TGTGCCAGTAGTAACTGGCAGGGTGATTCACCCCTCCACTTT
CASSNWQGDSPLHF
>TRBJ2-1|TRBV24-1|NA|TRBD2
TGTGCCACCAGCGTGGCGGGGGGAGACAATGAGCAGTTCTTC
CATSVAGGDNEQFF
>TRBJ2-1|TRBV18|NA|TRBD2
TGTGCCAGCTCACCACTTTCGGCTAGCGGGGGGCGAGGGCAGTTCTTC
CASSPLSASGGRGQFF
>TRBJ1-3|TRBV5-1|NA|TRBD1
TGCGCCAGCAGCGCCGGGACAGCCTCTGGAAACACCATATATTTT
CASSAGTASGNTIYF
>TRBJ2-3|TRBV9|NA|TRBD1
TGTGCCAGCAGCGTAGCGGGACAGGGGTTCCCAGATACGCAGTATTTT
CASSVAGQGFPDTQYF
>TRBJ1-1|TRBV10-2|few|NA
TGCGCCAGCAGTGGACAGATGAACACTGAAGCTTTCTTT
CASSGQMNTEAFF
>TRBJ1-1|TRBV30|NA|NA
TGTGCCTGGAGTGCCCCAGGGTGGATGGACACTGAAGCTTTCTTT
CAWSAPGWMDTEAFF
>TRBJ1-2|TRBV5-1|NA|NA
TGCGCCAGCAGCTTAACCTACAGGCGAATTAACTATGGCTACACCTTC
CASSLTYRRINYGYTF
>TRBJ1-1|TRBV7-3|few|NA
TGTGCCAGCAGCGCCACGGGAACCACTGAAGCTTTCTTT
CASSATGTTEAFF
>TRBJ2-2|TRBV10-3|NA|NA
TGTGCCATCAGCGGGACATCGAACACCGGGGAGCTGTTTTTT
CAISGTSNTGELFF
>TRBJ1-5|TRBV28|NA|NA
TGTGCCAGCAGTTTGAGGACAGCTTATAGCAATCAGCCCCAGCATTTT
CASSLRTAYSNQPQHF
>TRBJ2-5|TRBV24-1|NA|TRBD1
TGTGCCACCAGTGATGGGGACAGGGAATTCCAAGAGACCCAGTACTTC
CATSDGDREFQETQYF
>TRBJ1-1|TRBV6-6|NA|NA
TGTGCCAGCAGTTACCGCCCAGTAATGAACACTGAAGCTTTCTTT
CASSYRPVMNTEAFF
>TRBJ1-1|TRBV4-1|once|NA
TGCGCCAGCAGCCCATGGACAGAGAACACTGAAGCTTTCTTT
CASSPWTENTEAFF
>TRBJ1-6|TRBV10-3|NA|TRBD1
TGTGCCATCCGAGGGAGACAGGGGGCAGATTCACCCCTCCACTTT
CAIRGRQGADSPLHF
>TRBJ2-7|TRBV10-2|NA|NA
TGCGCCAGCAGTCCTCGCGGTACGGAGACCTACGAGCAGTACTTC
CASSPRGTETYEQYF
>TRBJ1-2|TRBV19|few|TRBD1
TGTGCCAGTAGTCGACAGGGCGCGGCTAACTATGGCTACACCTTC
CASSRQGAANYGYTF
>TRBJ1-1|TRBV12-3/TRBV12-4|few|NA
TGTGCCAGCAGTCACTACCAGACTGAAGCTTTCTTT
CASSHYQTEAFF
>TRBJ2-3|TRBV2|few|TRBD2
TGTGCCAGCAGAGGGGGGACTAGCGCAGATACGCAGTATTTT
CASRGGTSADTQYF